These 10 T cell receptor beta chains were sequenced from one sample in a study of T cell responses to AZD1222 COVID-19 vaccine. Clones were read by immunoSEQ multiplex PCR, and TCRdb kept only the in-frame ones, dropping some. Of roughly 150,000 clones in the sample, over 70% were seen once. Sequenced material: peripheral blood, taken 28 days after the second AZD1222 dose. All receptors come from an adult who received the AZD1222 COVID-19 vaccine.

This clone was observed a single time. The chain links TRBV2 to TRBJ2-2; the D is unclear. The germline CDR1 and CDR2 sequences are SNHLY and FYNNEI. The ends were cut back, 4 bases at V and 1 base at J, with 10 bases in the middle. The CDR3 runs 15 residues. This CDR3 is CASSVGPGNTGELFF. As DNA, the CDR3 is TGTGCCAGCAGTGTAGGGCCGGGGAACACCGGGGAGCTGTTTTTT. Full variable domain (outside the CDR3, taken from reference TRBV2 and TRBJ2-2): EPEVTQTPSHQVTQMGQEVILRCVPISNHLYFYWYRQILGQKVEFLVSFYNNEISEKSEIFDDQFSVERPDGSNFTLKIRSTKLEDSAMYFCASSVGPGNTGELFFGEGSRLTVL.

This clone was counted a single time. The chain is built from TRBV6-1 and TRBJ2-7; no reliable D call. Looked up from germline, CDR1 is MNHNS and CDR2 is SASEGT. The CDR3 covers 15 residues. The V gene lost 3 bases and the J gene lost 4 bases, with 16 bases spanning the gap. The DNA for the CDR3 is TGTGCCAGCAGTGATGTTTGGCACAGTGGGTACGAGCAGTACTTC. It encodes CASSDVWHSGYEQYF.

V and J are TRBV19 and TRBJ1-5; TRBD1 aligns across 7 bases. The trim removed 5 bases at V and 2 bases at J, leaving 12 bases unmatched. Germline loops: CDR1 LNHDA, CDR2 SQIVND (reference sequence). This CDR3 has 17 amino acids. CDR3 sequence: CASSPEQGRLGNQPQHF. CDR3 nucleotides: TGTGCCAGTAGTCCCGAACAGGGGCGATTGGGCAATCAGCCCCAGCATTTT.

This clone was seen a few times. The J gene is TRBJ2-5, the V gene TRBV7-2; 7 nucleotides align to TRBD2. The J segment lost 5 bases and the V segment lost 5 bases, leaving 17 bases of the junction unmatched. The CDR3 is made up of 17 amino acids. In germline, CDR1 is SGHTA, CDR2 FQGNSA. CDR3 nucleotides: TGTGCCAGCAGCCAACCGAGCGGGATAACGGGTCGGGAGACCCAGTACTTC. Protein: CASSQPSGITGRETQYF.

The chain has TRBV9 and TRBJ2-2; a possible D gene is TRBD2 (6 bases). V shed 0 bases and J shed 7 bases, with 19 bases lying between them. Germline CDR1 SGDLS, CDR2 YYNGEE. This CDR3 has 17 residues. CDR3: CASSVEQRLRRGGELFF. The DNA for the CDR3 is TGTGCCAGCAGCGTAGAACAAAGACTCCGGAGGGGCGGGGAGCTGTTTTTT.

This sequence joins TRBV24-1 and TRBJ1-2; no definite D call. Germline CDR1 and CDR2: KGHDR and SFDVKD. V lost 4 bases and J lost 5, with 7 bases in between. CDR3 length: 12 amino acids. The CDR3 DNA reads TGTGCCACCAGTGACCGTGAGTATGGCTACACCTTC. This encodes CATSDREYGYTF.

This clone has only one observation. The chain links TRBV21-1 to TRBJ2-5; the table's TRBD1 call for D was not verified on the DNA. TRBV21-1 is a listed pseudogene. The CDR3 has 14 amino acids. For the CDR3, the DNA is TGTGCCAGCAGCCTCTTAGGGGGAGCCGAGACCCAGTACTTC. Translated: CASSLLGGAETQYF.

The chain combines TRBV7-2 with TRBJ2-5; D is perhaps TRBD2 (6 bases). Trimming cost V 5 bases and J 4 bases, with 14 bases left between them. CDR1 is SGHTA and CDR2 is FQGNSA in the germline V gene. The CDR3 totals 14 residues. The CDR3 DNA is TGTGCCAGCAGCCCCCTCCGGGGAGGAGAGACCCAGTACTTC. Its translation: CASSPLRGGETQYF.

The gene calls are TRBV10-3 and TRBJ2-5; D is unclear. This CDR3 has 11 amino acids. V shed 4 bases and J shed 3 bases, with 3 bases lying between them. CDR1 is ENHRY and CDR2 is SYGVKD in the germline V gene. CDR3 loop: CAISAKETQYF. Written as DNA, the CDR3 is TGTGCCATCAGTGCGAAAGAGACCCAGTACTTC.

The chain recombines TRBV3-1 (or the pseudogene TRBV3-2) with TRBJ2-1; D call uncertain. Looked up from germline, CDR1 is LGHDT and CDR2 is YNNKEL (reference sequence). This CDR3 is 15 amino acids long. V was clipped by 4 bases and J by 0 bases, with 10 bases between them. The CDR3 spells CASSRTRVSYNEQFF. In DNA form, the CDR3 reads TGTGCCAGCAGCCGAACCCGGGTCTCCTACAATGAGCAGTTCTTC.